The rows below give T cell receptor beta chains drawn from one sample of a study of T cells in Graves' hyperthyroidism and ophthalmopathy. TCRdb re-derived calls from the multiplex PCR reads in MiXCR, one entry per CDR3 protein. The sample gives a few hundred thousand distinct CDR3 sequences, roughly 22% of which show up once; 49% is in the top ten. Sequences were obtained from blood. These receptors were collected from a woman in her 70s with Graves' ophthalmopathy. Each CDR3 is given with its conserved first and last residue. A D gene is named only where the DNA matches it firmly. Expanded clones get a size class; other rows say once, few or many, or leave the size out.

J gene: TRBJ2-1
clone size: .
V gene: TRBV5-4
D gene: TRBD1
CDR3 protein: CASSRTGAWGEQFF
CDR3 DNA: TGTGCCAGCAGCCGAACAGGGGCATGGGGGGAGCAGTTCTTC

J gene: TRBJ2-2
clone size: .
V gene: TRBV27
D gene: .
CDR3 protein: CASSSLGVNTGELFF
CDR3 DNA: TGTGCCAGCAGTTCCCTCGGAGTGAACACCGGGGAGCTGTTTTTT

J gene: TRBJ2-1
clone size: .
V gene: TRBV30
D gene: .
CDR3 protein: CAWTSRPYNEQFF
CDR3 DNA: TGTGCCTGGACCAGCCGACCCTACAATGAGCAGTTCTTC

J gene: TRBJ2-1
clone size: .
V gene: TRBV5-5
D gene: .
CDR3 protein: CASSPFPLETPFF
CDR3 DNA: TGTGCCAGCAGCCCCTTTCCACTGGAAACTCCGTTCTTC

J gene: TRBJ2-3
clone size: .
V gene: TRBV4-2
D gene: .
CDR3 protein: CASSQVSRIDTQYF
CDR3 DNA: TGTGCCAGCAGCCAAGTCAGCAGAATCGATACGCAGTATTTT

J gene: TRBJ2-7
clone size: .
V gene: TRBV30
D gene: .
CDR3 protein: CAWSVMQGRQYF
CDR3 DNA: TGTGCCTGGAGTGTAATGCAGGGGCGGCAGTACTTC

J gene: TRBJ2-7
clone size: many
V gene: TRBV7-9
D gene: TRBD1
CDR3 protein: CASSSRTGSEQYF
CDR3 DNA: TGTGCCAGCAGCTCCAGGACAGGGAGCGAGCAGTACTTC

J gene: TRBJ1-2
clone size: .
V gene: TRBV5-4
D gene: .
CDR3 protein: CASSPRDAYGYTF
CDR3 DNA: TGTGCCAGCAGTCCCAGGGACGCATACGGCTACACCTTC

J gene: TRBJ2-1
clone size: few
V gene: TRBV7-3
D gene: .
CDR3 protein: CASSNLLGGDQFF
CDR3 DNA: TGTGCCAGCAGCAACCTCCTCGGGGGTGATCAGTTCTTC

J gene: TRBJ2-4
clone size: .
V gene: TRBV20-1
D gene: .
CDR3 protein: CSASQVAKNIQYF
CDR3 DNA: TGCAGTGCTAGTCAGGTGGCCAAAAACATTCAGTACTTC

J gene: TRBJ1-1
clone size: many
V gene: TRBV20-1
D gene: .
CDR3 protein: CSARDPQLMNTEAFF
CDR3 DNA: TGCAGTGCTAGAGATCCCCAGCTTATGAACACTGAAGCTTTCTTT

J gene: TRBJ1-4
clone size: many
V gene: TRBV12-3/TRBV12-4
D gene: .
CDR3 protein: CASSMDRFPNEKLFF
CDR3 DNA: TGTGCCAGCAGTATGGACAGATTCCCTAATGAAAAACTGTTTTTT

J gene: TRBJ1-2
clone size: few
V gene: TRBV28
D gene: .
CDR3 protein: CASSDMGQPYGYTF
CDR3 DNA: TGTGCCAGCAGCGACATGGGGCAGCCTTATGGCTACACCTTC

J gene: TRBJ2-1
clone size: .
V gene: TRBV11-2
D gene: .
CDR3 protein: CASSLFGEISYNEQFF
CDR3 DNA: TGTGCCAGCAGCTTGTTTGGCGAGATCTCCTACAATGAGCAGTTCTTC

J gene: TRBJ1-2
clone size: .
V gene: TRBV10-2
D gene: TRBD1
CDR3 protein: CASGSQGDGYTF
CDR3 DNA: TGCGCCAGCGGCTCACAGGGGGATGGCTACACCTTC

J gene: TRBJ2-1
clone size: few
V gene: TRBV7-2
D gene: TRBD2
CDR3 protein: CASSLVWASGNFYSYNEQFF
CDR3 DNA: TGTGCCAGCAGCTTAGTTTGGGCTAGCGGGAACTTCTACTCCTACAATGAGCAGTTCTTC

J gene: TRBJ1-1
clone size: .
V gene: TRBV2
D gene: .
CDR3 protein: CASSELDKNTEAFF
CDR3 DNA: TGTGCCAGCAGTGAGCTAGACAAGAACACTGAAGCTTTCTTT

J gene: TRBJ2-1
clone size: .
V gene: TRBV24-1
D gene: TRBD2
CDR3 protein: CATSAASGINVEQFF
CDR3 DNA: TGTGCCACCAGTGCGGCTAGCGGGATAAACGTTGAGCAGTTCTTC

J gene: TRBJ2-3
clone size: many
V gene: TRBV7-3
D gene: .
CDR3 protein: CASSAGLQGSDTQYF
CDR3 DNA: TGTGCCAGCAGCGCGGGGCTACAGGGGTCAGATACGCAGTATTTT

J gene: TRBJ2-1
clone size: .
V gene: TRBV30
D gene: TRBD2
CDR3 protein: CAWTPRTSDNEQFF
CDR3 DNA: TGTGCCTGGACCCCCCGGACTAGCGACAATGAGCAGTTCTTC

J gene: TRBJ2-7
clone size: few
V gene: TRBV30
D gene: .
CDR3 protein: CAWSVRASRSYEQYF
CDR3 DNA: TGTGCCTGGAGTGTTAGGGCATCCCGCTCCTACGAGCAGTACTTC

J gene: TRBJ1-6
clone size: .
V gene: TRBV12-3/TRBV12-4
D gene: .
CDR3 protein: CASSLALTENSPLHF
CDR3 DNA: TGTGCCAGCAGTTTAGCGCTGACAGAAAATTCACCCCTCCACTTT

J gene: TRBJ1-1
clone size: .
V gene: TRBV6-9
D gene: .
CDR3 protein: CASSSRTDGAEAFF
CDR3 DNA: TGTGCCAGCAGTTCCCGAACCGACGGTGCTGAAGCTTTCTTT

J gene: TRBJ2-5
clone size: few
V gene: TRBV28
D gene: .
CDR3 protein: CASSSPTQGETQYF
CDR3 DNA: TGTGCCAGCAGTTCTCCGACACAAGGGGAGACCCAGTACTTC

J gene: TRBJ1-4
clone size: few
V gene: TRBV20-1
D gene: .
CDR3 protein: CSARPEAGYNEKLFF
CDR3 DNA: TGCAGTGCTAGACCCGAGGCCGGATATAATGAAAAACTGTTTTTT

J gene: TRBJ2-2
clone size: .
V gene: TRBV28
D gene: TRBD2
CDR3 protein: CASSFQGLDAGELFF
CDR3 DNA: TGTGCCAGCAGTTTCCAGGGACTAGACGCCGGGGAGCTGTTTTTT

J gene: TRBJ2-5
clone size: many
V gene: TRBV11-2
D gene: .
CDR3 protein: CASSLGGDQETQYF
CDR3 DNA: TGTGCCAGCAGCTTAGGCGGGGATCAAGAGACCCAGTACTTC

J gene: TRBJ2-7
clone size: many
V gene: TRBV7-2
D gene: .
CDR3 protein: CASSLGVGYEQYF
CDR3 DNA: TGTGCCAGCAGCTTAGGAGTGGGCTACGAGCAGTACTTC

J gene: TRBJ1-6
clone size: .
V gene: TRBV5-1
D gene: .
CDR3 protein: CASSPAGRDNSPLHF
CDR3 DNA: TGCGCCAGCAGCCCCGCCGGTCGAGATAATTCACCCCTCCACTTT

J gene: TRBJ1-2
clone size: .
V gene: TRBV7-2
D gene: TRBD1
CDR3 protein: CASSLVSDRGGSHGYTF
CDR3 DNA: TGTGCCAGCAGCTTAGTTTCGGACAGGGGAGGAAGCCATGGCTACACCTTC

J gene: TRBJ1-4
clone size: .
V gene: TRBV5-1
D gene: .
CDR3 protein: CASSLSPGEVAGEKLFF
CDR3 DNA: TGCGCCAGCAGCTTGAGCCCAGGGGAGGTGGCTGGTGAAAAACTGTTTTTT

J gene: TRBJ2-3
clone size: few
V gene: TRBV20-1
D gene: TRBD2
CDR3 protein: CSVYGRGDTQYF
CDR3 DNA: TGCAGTGTGTACGGGAGGGGAGATACGCAGTATTTT

J gene: TRBJ1-4
clone size: .
V gene: TRBV3-1
D gene: TRBD1
CDR3 protein: CASSQTGVTHEKLFF
CDR3 DNA: TGTGCCAGCAGCCAAACAGGGGTTACGCATGAAAAACTGTTTTTT

J gene: TRBJ2-2
clone size: .
V gene: TRBV15
D gene: .
CDR3 protein: CATSREWIGELFF
CDR3 DNA: TGTGCCACCAGCAGAGAATGGATCGGGGAGCTGTTTTTT

J gene: TRBJ1-1
clone size: few
V gene: TRBV2
D gene: .
CDR3 protein: CASRPSGKKNTEAFF
CDR3 DNA: TGTGCCAGCAGACCTTCGGGTAAGAAAAACACTGAAGCTTTCTTT

J gene: TRBJ2-3
clone size: few
V gene: TRBV6-5
D gene: .
CDR3 protein: CASSYSTGRIDTQYF
CDR3 DNA: TGTGCCAGCAGTTACTCGACAGGGAGGATAGATACGCAGTATTTT

J gene: TRBJ1-1
clone size: few
V gene: TRBV12-3/TRBV12-4
D gene: .
CDR3 protein: CASSLGTTRTEAFF
CDR3 DNA: TGTGCCAGCAGTCTTGGGACGACGAGAACTGAAGCTTTCTTT

J gene: TRBJ1-1
clone size: .
V gene: TRBV6-1
D gene: .
CDR3 protein: CASSESSLGGAYTEAFF
CDR3 DNA: TGTGCCAGCAGTGAATCGTCCCTGGGGGGCGCTTACACTGAAGCTTTCTTT

J gene: TRBJ2-3
clone size: .
V gene: TRBV6-2/TRBV6-3
D gene: .
CDR3 protein: CASSYSRTVSTDTQYF
CDR3 DNA: TGTGCCAGCAGTTACTCGAGGACAGTAAGCACAGATACGCAGTATTTT

J gene: TRBJ1-1
clone size: many
V gene: TRBV27
D gene: .
CDR3 protein: CASSLSRTGVRISEAFF
CDR3 DNA: TGTGCCAGCAGTTTATCGAGAACTGGGGTGCGGATCAGTGAAGCTTTCTTT

J gene: TRBJ1-1
clone size: .
V gene: TRBV2
D gene: .
CDR3 protein: CASSVLGSNTEAFF
CDR3 DNA: TGTGCCAGCAGTGTTTTAGGGTCGAACACTGAAGCTTTCTTT

J gene: TRBJ1-5
clone size: .
V gene: TRBV30
D gene: TRBD1
CDR3 protein: CAWRETGGIGQPQHF
CDR3 DNA: TGTGCCTGGAGGGAGACAGGGGGTATCGGTCAGCCCCAGCATTTT

J gene: TRBJ1-5
clone size: .
V gene: TRBV19
D gene: .
CDR3 protein: CASSIDDNPLVSNQPQHF
CDR3 DNA: TGTGCCAGTAGTATAGATGACAACCCATTGGTGAGCAATCAGCCCCAGCATTTT

J gene: TRBJ2-7
clone size: .
V gene: TRBV6-5
D gene: TRBD1
CDR3 protein: CASSYGQGASEQYF
CDR3 DNA: TGTGCCAGCAGTTACGGACAGGGGGCGAGCGAGCAGTACTTC

J gene: TRBJ2-7
clone size: .
V gene: TRBV6-1
D gene: .
CDR3 protein: CASTSDSSYEQYF
CDR3 DNA: TGTGCCAGCACCTCGGACAGCTCCTACGAGCAGTACTTC

J gene: TRBJ1-3
clone size: few
V gene: TRBV10-2
D gene: .
CDR3 protein: CASSVVPGNTIYF
CDR3 DNA: TGCGCCAGCAGTGTAGTACCGGGGAACACCATATATTTT

J gene: TRBJ2-7
clone size: many
V gene: TRBV11-2
D gene: .
CDR3 protein: CASSQSSSEQYF
CDR3 DNA: TGTGCCAGCAGCCAGTCGAGCTCCGAGCAGTACTTC

J gene: TRBJ1-2
clone size: .
V gene: TRBV2
D gene: TRBD1
CDR3 protein: CASGGTVYGYTF
CDR3 DNA: TGTGCCAGCGGGGGGACAGTCTATGGCTACACCTTC

J gene: TRBJ1-2
clone size: few
V gene: TRBV6-1
D gene: .
CDR3 protein: CASGRGAGGYTF
CDR3 DNA: TGTGCCAGCGGAAGGGGGGCTGGAGGCTACACCTTC

J gene: TRBJ2-2
clone size: .
V gene: TRBV7-8
D gene: TRBD2
CDR3 protein: CASSLVLAANTGELFF
CDR3 DNA: TGTGCCAGCAGCTTAGTACTAGCGGCTAACACCGGGGAGCTGTTTTTT

J gene: TRBJ1-2
clone size: once
V gene: TRBV10-2
D gene: .
CDR3 protein: CASRPTYGVYGYTF
CDR3 DNA: TGCGCCAGCAGACCCACCTATGGGGTGTATGGCTACACCTTC

J gene: TRBJ2-1
clone size: .
V gene: TRBV4-1
D gene: TRBD2
CDR3 protein: CASSQEWTSQNNEQFF
CDR3 DNA: TGCGCCAGCAGCCAAGAATGGACTAGCCAAAACAATGAGCAGTTCTTC

J gene: TRBJ2-3
clone size: many
V gene: TRBV7-3
D gene: .
CDR3 protein: CASSLRGAPTDTQYF
CDR3 DNA: TGTGCCAGCAGCCTCAGGGGAGCCCCCACAGATACGCAGTATTTT

J gene: TRBJ2-1
clone size: .
V gene: TRBV9
D gene: .
CDR3 protein: CASSVELESWSYNEQFF
CDR3 DNA: TGTGCCAGCAGCGTAGAATTAGAGTCTTGGTCCTACAATGAGCAGTTCTTC

J gene: TRBJ1-1
clone size: few
V gene: TRBV20-1
D gene: .
CDR3 protein: CSADTQGGKTEAFF
CDR3 DNA: TGCAGTGCAGATACACAGGGAGGGAAGACTGAAGCTTTCTTT